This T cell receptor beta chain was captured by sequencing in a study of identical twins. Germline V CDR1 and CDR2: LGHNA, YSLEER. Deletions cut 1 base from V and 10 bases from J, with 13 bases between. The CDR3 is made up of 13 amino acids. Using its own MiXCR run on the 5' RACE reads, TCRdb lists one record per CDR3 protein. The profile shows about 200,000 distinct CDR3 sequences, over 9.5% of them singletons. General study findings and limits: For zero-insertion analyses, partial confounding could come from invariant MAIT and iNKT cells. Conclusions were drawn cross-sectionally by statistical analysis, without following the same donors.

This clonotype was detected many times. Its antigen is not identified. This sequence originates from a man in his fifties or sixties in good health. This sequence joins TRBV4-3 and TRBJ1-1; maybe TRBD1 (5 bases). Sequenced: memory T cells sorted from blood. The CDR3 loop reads CASSQGGVRGAFF. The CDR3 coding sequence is TGCGCCAGCAGCCAAGGAGGGGTGCGGGGAGCTTTCTTT.